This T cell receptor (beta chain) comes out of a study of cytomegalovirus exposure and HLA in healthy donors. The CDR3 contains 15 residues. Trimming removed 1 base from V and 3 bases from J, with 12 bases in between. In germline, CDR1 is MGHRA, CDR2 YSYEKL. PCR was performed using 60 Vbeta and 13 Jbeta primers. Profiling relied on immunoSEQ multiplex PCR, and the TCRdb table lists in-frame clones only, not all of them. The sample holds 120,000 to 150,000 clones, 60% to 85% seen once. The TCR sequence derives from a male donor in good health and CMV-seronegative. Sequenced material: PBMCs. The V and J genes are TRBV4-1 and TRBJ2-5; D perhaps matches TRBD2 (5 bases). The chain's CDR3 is CASSQVRGLEETQYF. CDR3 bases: TGCGCCAGCAGCCAAGTAAGAGGGCTAGAAGAGACCCAGTACTTC.